The text below deals with one T cell receptor beta chain. Its matching antigen is unknown. The data were produced by immunoSEQ multiplex PCR, yet TCRdb's version contains in-frame clones alone and is incomplete. The sample consists of just under 20,000 clones, about 91% of them appearing once. The sample comes from a study of T cells in localized non-small cell lung cancer. Notes on the study in general: The study found T cell clonality highest in uninvolved adjacent lung, above tumor.

Germline V gene lookup returns CDR1 SQVTM and CDR2 ANQGSEA. Trimming at V came to 7 bases and at J to 4 bases, leaving 10 bases not matched to a gene. The CDR3 is made up of 14 amino acids. The rearrangement links TRBV29-1 to TRBJ2-5; 9 bases fit TRBD1. Source: peripheral blood, taken before any cancer treatment. The clonotype originates from a man between 40 and 70 years old with stage I lung adenocarcinoma. CDR3 region: CSARSGTGTETQYF. The CDR3 nucleotides read TGCAGCGCAAGGAGTGGGACAGGGACAGAGACCCAGTACTTC.